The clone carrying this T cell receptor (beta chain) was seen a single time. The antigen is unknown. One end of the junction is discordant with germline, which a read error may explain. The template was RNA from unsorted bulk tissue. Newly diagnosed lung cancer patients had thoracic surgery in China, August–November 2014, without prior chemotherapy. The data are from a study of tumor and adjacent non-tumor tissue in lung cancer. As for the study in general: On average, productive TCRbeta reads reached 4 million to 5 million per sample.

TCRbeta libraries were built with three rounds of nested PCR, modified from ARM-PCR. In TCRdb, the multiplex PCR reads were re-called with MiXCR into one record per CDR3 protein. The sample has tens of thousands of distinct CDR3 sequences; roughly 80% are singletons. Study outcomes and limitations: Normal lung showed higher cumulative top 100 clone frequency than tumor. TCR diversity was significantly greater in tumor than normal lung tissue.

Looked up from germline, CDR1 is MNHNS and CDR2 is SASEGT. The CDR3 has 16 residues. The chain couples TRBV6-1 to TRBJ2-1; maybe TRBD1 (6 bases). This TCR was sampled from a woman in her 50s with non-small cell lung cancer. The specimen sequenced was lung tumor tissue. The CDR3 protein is CASMSLTGSFVDEQFF. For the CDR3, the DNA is TGCGCCAGCATGAGCTTAACAGGGTCCTTTGTGGATGAGCAGTTCTTC.